The T cell receptor (beta chain) described here comes from a study of cytomegalovirus exposure and HLA in healthy donors. Study-level points and caveats: Cytomegalovirus association was assigned to approximately 160 TCR beta chains. The only immune exposure information that was available was CMV serostatus.

A remark on this clone: Its antigen remains unidentified.

PCR was performed using 60 Vbeta and 13 Jbeta primers. The assay was immunoSEQ multiplex PCR, and TCRdb's table has in-frame clones only and misses some. The profile covers 150,000 to 200,000 clones, with around 83% appearing a single time and 1.7% taken by the ten largest. Trimming took 0 bases from V and 0 from J; bases not matched to a gene: 8. The CDR3 loop spans 17 amino acids. Germline CDR1 LNHNV, CDR2 YYDKDF (reference sequence). This clonotype was sampled from a man aged 35 to 55 in good health and CMV-seropositive. The material sequenced was PBMCs. The rearrangement joins TRBV15 to TRBJ2-7, with TRBD1 matching over 7 bases. The CDR3 bases are TGTGCCACCAGCAGAGATGGGGACAGAAGGAGCTCCTACGAGCAGTACTTC. Translation: CATSRDGDRRSSYEQYF. The variable domain in full, completed from reference TRBV15 and TRBJ2-7, reads DAMVIQNPRYQVTQFGKPVTLSCSQTLNHNVMYWYQQKSSQAPKLLFHYYDKDFNNEADTPDNFQSRRPNTSFCFLDIRSPGLGDTAMYLCATSRDGDRRSSYEQYFGPGTRLTVT.